This entry lists 18 T cell receptor beta chains sequenced from one sample in a study of T cell repertoires in cytomegalovirus infection. TCRdb passed the reads through MiXCR, listing each CDR3 protein once. The sample carries around 490,000 distinct CDR3 sequences, about 25% recorded once. Sequenced: PBMCs. Receptors originate from a human donor in good health (CMV status not recorded). Some clones in this sample may be carry-over from other donors' samples.

This chain connects TRBV28 to TRBJ1-5, with 9 bases that match TRBD1. CDR1 and CDR2 from the germline V gene are MDHEN and SYDVKM. Trimming cost V 5 bases and J 6 bases; bases outside gene matches: 5. This CDR3 contains 14 residues. CDR3 in DNA: TGTGCCAGCAGTCCCCGGGACAGGGTTCAGCCCCAGCATTTT. Translation: CASSPRDRVQPQHF.

The chain employs TRBV29-1 and TRBJ2-1; 12 bases are a match to TRBD2. Per the germline V gene, CDR1 is SQVTM and CDR2 is ANQGSEA. CDR3 length: 20 residues. Unmatched junction bases numbered 13, after V lost 0 bases and J lost 1 base. The CDR3 nucleotides are TGCAGCGTTGAAGATCTTCCGGCTAGCGGGGGGGGGTGGTCCTACAATGAGCAGTTCTTC. The encoded protein is CSVEDLPASGGGWSYNEQFF.

In this sample, this clonotype turned up many times. The chain uses TRBV7-9 and TRBJ1-1; a weak D match, TRBD1 (5 bases). Germline assignment: CDR1 SEHNR and CDR2 FQNEAQ (reference sequence). V was clipped by 2 bases and J by 5 bases, with 9 bases between them. This CDR3 spans 13 amino acids. Written as DNA, the CDR3 is TGTGCCAGCAGCTTAAACGGGGGGACTGAAGCTTTCTTT. Its protein is CASSLNGGTEAFF.

This clonotype has a handful of counts. The J gene is TRBJ1-2, the V gene TRBV6-5; a weak D match, TRBD1 (6 bases). The CDR3 extends over 13 amino acids. The V and J ends lost 4 bases and 8 bases respectively, with 14 bases between them. The germline gives CDR1 MNHEY, CDR2 SVGAGI. The CDR3 DNA is TGTGCCAGCAGTTTTGCGGGGGCGGAAGGCTACACCTTC. This translates into CASSFAGAEGYTF.

J is TRBJ1-6 and V is TRBV28; 7 bases are a match to TRBD1. Looked up from germline, CDR1 is MDHEN and CDR2 is SYDVKM. The trim removed 7 bases at V and 8 bases at J, leaving 5 bases unmatched. The CDR3 loop spans 13 amino acids. Written as DNA, the CDR3 is TGTGCCAGCAAGGGGACAGCTGATTCACCCCTCCACTTT. Translating it yields CASKGTADSPLHF.

This clonotype was seen only a few times. This chain's CDR3 is CASSFYGFYEQYF. For the CDR3, the DNA is TGTGCCAGCAGCTTTTACGGTTTCTACGAGCAGTACTTC. V gene TRBV7-2 combines with J gene TRBJ2-7; D unclear. The CDR3 has 13 amino acids. Per germline, CDR1 SGHTA and CDR2 FQGNSA. Trimming removed 3 bases at V and 3 bases at J, with 9 bases between.

The sample holds many counts of this clonotype. CDR3 sequence reads: CASSLPSGLRGTDTQYF. The DNA for the CDR3 is TGTGCCAGCAGCTTACCTAGCGGGCTTCGTGGCACAGATACGCAGTATTTT. The chain couples TRBV7-2 to TRBJ2-3, with TRBD2 identical over 8 bases. Germline loops: CDR1 SGHTA, CDR2 FQGNSA. The CDR3 length is 17 residues. With 2 bases clipped from V and 1 base from J, the junction kept 8 bases outside the gene matches.

The V call is TRBV7-9, the J call TRBJ1-2; D is uncertain. V lost 3 bases and J 4 bases, leaving 15 bases between the germline ends. The CDR3 spans 15 residues. Germline V CDR1 and CDR2: SEHNR, FQNEAQ (reference sequence). CDR3 coding DNA: TGTGCCAGCAGCTTGGGTGGAGCAAGCACCTATGGCTACACCTTC. This encodes CASSLGGASTYGYTF.

This clonotype was seen ten or more times. The rearrangement joins TRBV7-9 to TRBJ1-5; D gene unclear. Germline assignment: CDR1 SEHNR and CDR2 FQNEAQ (reference sequence). This CDR3 has 14 residues. Trimming cost V 5 bases and J 5 bases, with 13 bases left between them. CDR3 coding DNA: TGTGCCAGCAGCGTTTTGGGATCAGATCAGCCCCAGCATTTT. This translates into CASSVLGSDQPQHF.

The rearrangement uses TRBV30 and TRBJ2-7; 10 bases are shared with TRBD2. Per the germline V gene, CDR1 is GTSNPN and CDR2 is SVGIG (reference sequence). The CDR3 consists of 15 residues. V trimming: 5 bases; J trimming: 5 bases; junction bases outside the gene matches: 12. DNA of the CDR3: TGTGCCTGGGGCCAACTAGCGGGAACACTAAACGAGCAGTACGTC. It translates to CAWGQLAGTLNEQYV.

The chain couples TRBV12-5 to TRBJ1-1; 7 bases line up with TRBD1. This CDR3 comprises 13 residues. Germline trimming cut 6 bases from V and 5 bases from J; bases unmatched to any gene: 6. Germline V gene data show CDR1 as LGHNT and CDR2 as FRNRAP. The CDR3 is CASGPRGATEAFF. DNA of the CDR3: TGTGCTAGTGGCCCCAGGGGGGCTACTGAAGCTTTCTTT.

This chain links TRBV6-2 or TRBV6-3 with TRBJ2-7; D unclear. Trimming took off 2 bases at V and 6 bases at J, with 8 bases between the two ends. Germline-derived CDR1 and CDR2 are MNHEY and SVGEGT. This CDR3 region has 12 residues. CDR3 nucleotide sequence: TGTGCCAGCAGTTACCTGACGGGCGAGCAGTACTTC. Amino acids: CASSYLTGEQYF.

The chain combines TRBV2 with TRBJ1-2; tentative D call: TRBD1 (6 bases). CDR1 is SNHLY and CDR2 is FYNNEI in the germline V gene. Deletions cut 8 bases from V and 7 bases from J, with 14 bases between. This CDR3 contains 12 residues. The CDR3 protein is CASLEGQLGYTF. The CDR3 nucleotides read TGTGCCAGCTTGGAGGGACAACTTGGCTACACCTTC.

The chain carries TRBV19 and TRBJ2-3; 8 bases map to TRBD2. CDR3 size: 16 residues. V was clipped by 6 bases and J by 0 bases; unmatched bases: 8. Germline loops: CDR1 LNHDA, CDR2 SQIVND (reference sequence). The CDR3 DNA reads TGTGCCAGTAGCCCGACCGGGGGGGTCAGCACAGATACGCAGTATTTT. Amino acid sequence: CASSPTGGVSTDTQYF.

The V gene is TRBV6-2 or TRBV6-3, the J gene TRBJ1-2; D is possibly TRBD1 (5 bases). This CDR3 region has 15 residues. Trimming cost V 6 bases and J 9 bases, with 23 bases left between them. Germline V gene lookup returns CDR1 MNHEY and CDR2 SVGEGT. CDR3 region: CASSLGHGGVRSYTF. The CDR3 DNA reads as TGTGCCAGCAGCTTAGGACATGGGGGAGTTCGCAGCTACACCTTC.

This clonotype has at least ten counts. J is TRBJ1-5 and V is TRBV7-2; 7 nucleotides agree with TRBD1. The CDR3 runs to 13 residues. After removal of 5 bases from V and 7 bases from J, the junction contained 5 bases not matched to a gene. Germline V gene data show CDR1 as SGHTA and CDR2 as FQGNSA. The DNA of the CDR3 is TGTGCCAGCAGCCCCGGGACAGAACAGCCCCAGCATTTT. Its protein is CASSPGTEQPQHF.

The chain has TRBV5-6 and TRBJ2-2; maybe TRBD2 (6 bases). Germline V gene data show CDR1 as SGHDT and CDR2 as YYEEEE. The CDR3 totals 15 residues. Trimming removed 4 bases at V and 2 bases at J, with 12 bases between. The CDR3 DNA sequence: TGTGCCAGCAGCCGTGGGACTGACAACACCGGGGAGCTGTTTTTT. Its translation is CASSRGTDNTGELFF.

This clonotype was seen more than once but under ten times. The gene calls are TRBV7-2 and TRBJ1-6, with 7 positions matching TRBD1. Germline V CDR1 and CDR2: SGHTA, FQGNSA. Trimming at V came to 2 bases and at J to 1 base, leaving 8 bases not matched to a gene. The CDR3 runs 18 residues. The CDR3 reads CASSLSATGSSYNSPLHF. The CDR3 bases are TGTGCCAGCAGCTTAAGTGCGACAGGGAGTTCCTATAATTCACCCCTCCACTTT.